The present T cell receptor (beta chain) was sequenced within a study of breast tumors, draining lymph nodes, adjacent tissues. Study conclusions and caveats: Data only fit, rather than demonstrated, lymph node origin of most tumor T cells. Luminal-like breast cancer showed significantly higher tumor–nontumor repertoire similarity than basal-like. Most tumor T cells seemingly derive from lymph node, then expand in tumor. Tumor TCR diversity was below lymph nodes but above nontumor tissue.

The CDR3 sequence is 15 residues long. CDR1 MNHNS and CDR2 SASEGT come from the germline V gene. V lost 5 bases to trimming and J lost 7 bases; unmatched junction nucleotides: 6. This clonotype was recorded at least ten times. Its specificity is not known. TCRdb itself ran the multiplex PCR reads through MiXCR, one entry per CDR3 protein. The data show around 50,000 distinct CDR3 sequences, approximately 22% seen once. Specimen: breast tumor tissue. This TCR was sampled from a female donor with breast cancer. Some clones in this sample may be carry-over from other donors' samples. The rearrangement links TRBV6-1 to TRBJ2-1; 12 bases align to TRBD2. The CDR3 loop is CASSILAGGWNEQFF. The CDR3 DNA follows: TGTGCCAGCAGTATCCTAGCGGGGGGGTGGAATGAGCAGTTCTTC.